These 28 T cell receptor beta chains came from one sample sequenced in a study of blood T cell repertoires in COVID-19 (dated by TCRdb to the early 2020s). The receptor library was made with the immunoSEQ multiplex PCR assay. Imported from immuneACCESS, the table was reduced by TCRdb to in-frame sequences with V and J called. These copies leave out some clones; in studies compared against another copy, an unresolved V gene accounts for under half, and the cause of the remainder is not known. This sample comprises some 310,000 clones, roughly 91% of them detected only once. About a tenth of the sample goes to the ten largest clones. The sample consisted of PBMCs or T cells enriched from blood (not recorded which). These receptors were taken from a woman in her 30s who had recovered from COVID-19.

The rearrangement links TRBV25-1 to TRBJ1-1, with D unresolved. Germline CDR1 and CDR2: MGHDK and SYGVNS. V shed 0 bases and J shed 9 bases, with 14 bases lying between them. This CDR3 has 14 residues. CDR3 residues: CASSEYYSNGKAFF. The CDR3 DNA sequence: TGTGCCAGCAGTGAATATTATTCAAACGGGAAAGCTTTCTTT.

This chain links TRBV20-1 with TRBJ2-1; D might be TRBD2 (5 bases). Germline values: CDR1 DFQATT, CDR2 SNEGSKA (reference sequence). The CDR3 covers 12 residues. V was clipped by 3 bases and J by 6 bases, with 9 bases between them. The CDR3 loop is CSASKTTNEQFF. The CDR3 nucleotides are TGCAGTGCTAGTAAGACTACCAATGAGCAGTTCTTC.

V is TRBV5-1 and J is TRBJ1-1; no clear D gene. Germline V lookup: CDR1 SGHRS, CDR2 YFSETQ. Trimming stripped 2 bases from V and 0 bases from J, with 8 bases between. The CDR3 loop spans 14 amino acids. The CDR3 DNA is TGCGCCAGCAGCTTAAGAGACATGAACACTGAAGCTTTCTTT. Translating gives CASSLRDMNTEAFF.

The chain carries TRBV11-2 and TRBJ2-2; D is unclear. Trimming cost V 4 bases and J 5 bases, with 20 bases left between them. The CDR3 totals 17 residues. Germline V gene data show CDR1 as SGHAT and CDR2 as FQNNGV. The DNA for the CDR3 is TGTGCCAGCAGCTCCCTAGGCCCACCCGTTTTAACCGGGGAGCTGTTTTTT. This translates into CASSSLGPPVLTGELFF. Supplemented by reference TRBV11-2 and TRBJ2-2, the full variable domain reads EAGVAQSPRYKIIEKRQSVAFWCNPISGHATLYWYQQILGQGPKLLIQFQNNGVVDDSQLPKDRFSAERLKGVDSTLKIQPAKLEDSAVYLCASSSLGPPVLTGELFFGEGSRLTVL.

This CDR3 is CASSLSATNQPQHF. The CDR3 nucleotides read TGTGCCAGCAGTTTGTCAGCGACTAATCAGCCCCAGCATTTT. This chain links TRBV28 with TRBJ1-5; unclear D gene. CDR3 size: 14 residues. CDR1 is MDHEN, CDR2 SYDVKM, per germline. Trimming cost V 3 bases and J 4 bases, with 10 bases left between them.

Here the CDR3 DNA reads TGTGCCAGCAGTCTATCAGGACAGAACTATGGCTACACCTTC. As protein: CASSLSGQNYGYTF. The chain carries TRBV6-5 and TRBJ1-2, with D possibly TRBD1 on 6 matching bases. V gave up 5 bases and J gave up 2 bases, with 12 bases separating them. Germline loops: CDR1 MNHEY, CDR2 SVGAGI. CDR3 size: 14 residues.

The gene calls are TRBV6-5 and TRBJ2-7; 11 bases align to TRBD2. V was pared by 2 bases and J by 4 bases, with 4 bases of the junction left unmatched. Germline-derived CDR1 and CDR2 are MNHEY and SVGAGI. The CDR3 is 15 amino acids. This chain's CDR3 is CASSYQLAGVYEQYF. The DNA for the CDR3 is TGTGCCAGCAGTTACCAACTAGCGGGAGTATACGAGCAGTACTTC.

This clone showed up just once. This sequence joins TRBV6-6 and TRBJ1-5, with D hard to call. The CDR3 has 16 residues. The germline CDR1 and CDR2 sequences are MNHNY and SVGAGI (reference sequence). Trimming pared 2 bases from V and 3 bases from J, leaving 14 bases between. The DNA of the CDR3 is TGTGCCAGCAGTTACGTCTTTGGCACGATCAATCAGCCCCAGCATTTT. Translated, it gives CASSYVFGTINQPQHF.

This clone was counted only a few times. The V call is TRBV4-2, the J call TRBJ2-1; 7 nucleotides align to TRBD2. The CDR3 runs 16 residues. J gave up 4 bases and V 4 bases, and 10 bases lay outside the gene matches. Germline V lookup: CDR1 LGHNA, CDR2 YNFKEQ. This chain's CDR3 is CASSPVSGIQYNEQFF. The CDR3 DNA follows: TGTGCCAGCAGCCCCGTGAGCGGGATCCAGTACAATGAGCAGTTCTTC.

The V gene is TRBV5-1, the J gene TRBJ2-7, with TRBD2 matching 14 bases. This CDR3 contains 15 residues. Trimming cost V 3 bases and J 4 bases; bases outside gene matches: 3. The germline V gene encodes CDR1 SGHRS and CDR2 YFSETQ. The CDR3, as DNA: TGCGCCAGCAGCTCAAGACTAGCGGGAGGGTACGAGCAGTACTTC. It specifies CASSSRLAGGYEQYF. The full variable domain, rest sourced from reference TRBV5-1 and TRBJ2-7, is KAGVTQTPRYLIKTRGQQVTLSCSPISGHRSVSWYQQTPGQGLQFLFEYFSETQRNKGNFPGRFSGRQFSNSRSEMNVSTLELGDSALYLCASSSRLAGGYEQYFGPGTRLTVT.

J is TRBJ1-5 and V is TRBV6-1; no clear D gene. V lost 2 bases and J lost 7, with 12 bases in between. Germline assignment: CDR1 MNHNS and CDR2 SASEGT. This CDR3 is 14 amino acids long. CDR3 loop: CASSEFGFRQPQHF. The CDR3 region has the DNA TGTGCCAGCAGTGAATTCGGGTTTCGGCAGCCCCAGCATTTT.

The chain is built from TRBV10-2 and TRBJ1-5; maybe TRBD1 (6 bases). Trimming left V 10 bases short and J 1 base short, with 11 bases between. Germline V gene sequence: CDR1 WSHSY, CDR2 SAAADI. This CDR3 has 13 amino acids. As DNA, the CDR3 is TGCGCCAAGCAGACAGGAAGCAATCAGCCCCAGCATTTT. Translation: CAKQTGSNQPQHF.

The V gene is TRBV6-5, the J gene TRBJ2-2; 8 bases agree with TRBD2. The CDR3 extends over 13 amino acids. CDR1 and CDR2 (germline): MNHEY, SVGAGI. With 6 bases clipped from V and 6 bases from J, the junction kept 3 bases outside the gene matches. The DNA for the CDR3 is TGTGCCAGCAGCGGGAGGGCCCCCGGGGAGCTGTTTTTT. Protein sequence: CASSGRAPGELFF.

This clone was recorded once. The V and J genes are TRBV7-2 and TRBJ1-5; tentative D call: TRBD1 (6 bases). The V gene lost 5 bases and the J gene lost 9 bases, with 17 bases spanning the gap. CDR3 length equals 14 residues. Germline CDR1 and CDR2: SGHTA and FQGNSA. The CDR3 reads CASSNRAGDPPQHF. The CDR3 DNA is TGTGCCAGCAGCAACAGGGCCGGAGATCCGCCCCAGCATTTT.

V and J are TRBV7-8 and TRBJ2-1, with TRBD2 identical over 10 bases. This CDR3 is 16 amino acids long. Germline loops: CDR1 SGHVS, CDR2 FQNEAQ. Trimming at V came to 4 bases and at J to 8 bases, leaving 11 bases not matched to a gene. The CDR3 spells CASSSLSSGSSHEQFF. The CDR3 region has the DNA TGTGCCAGCAGCTCTCTATCTAGCGGGAGTTCGCATGAGCAGTTCTTC.

The J gene is TRBJ1-6, the V gene TRBV6-1, with D perhaps matching TRBD1 (6 bases). Germline CDR1 and CDR2: MNHNS and SASEGT. The CDR3 runs to 16 residues. The V and J ends lost 4 bases and 2 bases respectively, with 12 bases between them. The CDR3 DNA follows: TGTGCCAGCAGTGCAGGGGCCTGGACCTATAATTCACCCCTCCACTTT. Its protein product is CASSAGAWTYNSPLHF.

This clone was detected only once. The chain links TRBV4-1 to TRBJ2-1; TRBD2 aligns across 8 bases. Per germline, CDR1 MGHRA and CDR2 YSYEKL. This CDR3 comprises 18 residues. The V segment lost 4 bases and the J segment 0 bases; nucleotides outside the gene matches: 11. In nucleotides, the CDR3 is TGCGCCAGCAGCCCGAGCACTGGACTAGCCCACTCCTACAATGAGCAGTTCTTC. Encoded protein: CASSPSTGLAHSYNEQFF.

The rearrangement uses TRBV10-3 and TRBJ2-2, with 7 bases aligning to TRBD2. With 4 bases clipped from V and 4 bases from J, the junction kept 6 bases outside the gene matches. Germline CDR1 reads ENHRY; CDR2 reads SYGVKD. The CDR3 loop spans 15 amino acids. CDR3 nucleotide sequence: TGTGCCATCAGTGGCGGGGGAGGGACCACCGGGGAGCTGTTTTTT. Protein: CAISGGGGTTGELFF.

The V and J genes are TRBV5-8 and TRBJ1-2; no definite D call. Trimming left V 10 bases short and J 8 bases short, with 15 bases between. From germline, CDR1 is SGHTS and CDR2 YDEGEE. This CDR3 region has 11 residues. Written as DNA, the CDR3 is TGTGCCTGCGTGAGAATGTGGGGCTACACCTTC. It is translated as CACVRMWGYTF.

J is TRBJ2-5 and V is TRBV3-1 (or the pseudogene TRBV3-2), with D possibly being TRBD2 (6 bases). Germline-derived CDR1 and CDR2 are LGHDT and YNNKEL (reference sequence). This CDR3 has 13 amino acids. With 0 bases removed from V and 5 bases from J, the gap between germline ends came to 7 bases. CDR3 nucleotide sequence: TGTGCCAGCAGCCAAGACGGGGGTGAGACCCAGTACTTC. Residues: CASSQDGGETQYF.

The rearrangement links TRBV7-8 to TRBJ1-1, with a tentative D call TRBD1 (5 bases). Germline CDR1 is SGHVS and CDR2 is FQNEAQ. The V end was cut by 4 bases, the J end by 4 bases, with 13 bases between. This CDR3 region has 14 residues. CDR3: CASSYGLGGTEAFF. The DNA for the CDR3 is TGTGCCAGCAGCTACGGACTCGGGGGCACTGAAGCTTTCTTT.

CDR3 sequence reads: CASSTRDRPFF. The CDR3 DNA sequence: TGTGCCAGCAGTACCCGGGACAGGCCTTTCTTC. The V and J genes are TRBV12-3 or TRBV12-4 and TRBJ2-1; 8 nucleotides align to TRBD1. The CDR3 covers 11 residues. V gave up 5 bases and J gave up 16 bases; unmatched junction bases: 7.

The J gene is TRBJ2-5, the V gene TRBV19; a possible D gene is TRBD2 (5 bases). The CDR3 runs to 14 residues. V lost 4 bases to trimming and J lost 5 bases, with 14 bases between them. Germline CDR1 is LNHDA and CDR2 is SQIVND (reference sequence). In DNA form, the CDR3 reads TGTGCCAGTAGTAACGGGAACGGACTCGAGACCCAGTACTTC. It codes for CASSNGNGLETQYF. The whole variable domain, filled in from reference TRBV19 and TRBJ2-5, reads DGGITQSPKYLFRKEGQNVTLSCEQNLNHDAMYWYRQDPGQGLRLIYYSQIVNDFQKGDIAEGYSVSREKKESFPLTVTSAQKNPTAFYLCASSNGNGLETQYFGPGTRLLVL.

The rearrangement uses TRBV28 and TRBJ2-1, with 7 bases fitting TRBD2. This CDR3 is built from 11 residues. The V gene's germline CDR1 is MDHEN and CDR2 SYDVKM. V gave up 5 bases and J gave up 11 bases; unmatched junction bases: 3. Here the CDR3 reads CASSTSAKQFF. The CDR3 DNA reads as TGTGCCAGCAGTACTAGCGCCAAGCAGTTCTTC.

This sequence joins TRBV21-1 and TRBJ2-1; the table gives TRBD1 as D, unverified against the DNA. TRBV21-1 is a pseudogene locus. The CDR3 runs to 22 residues. Here the CDR3 reads CASSSNVPRGTGDRGSYNEQFF. Here the CDR3 DNA reads TGTGCCAGCAGCTCGAACGTCCCCCGGGGGACAGGGGATAGAGGGTCCTACAATGAGCAGTTCTTC.

This clone was detected once. The rearrangement joins TRBV6-5 to TRBJ1-2; maybe TRBD1 (6 bases). The germline CDR1 and CDR2 sequences are MNHEY and SVGAGI. V was pared by 6 bases and J by 4 bases, with 15 bases between. The CDR3 is made up of 14 amino acids. The CDR3 DNA is TGTGCCAGCAGCGATGGACAGTACGGCTATGGCTACACCTTC. This gives the protein CASSDGQYGYGYTF.

This chain connects TRBV7-9 to TRBJ1-1; D uncertain. V gave up 5 bases and J gave up 4 bases, with 5 bases separating them. Germline CDR1 SEHNR, CDR2 FQNEAQ (reference sequence). The CDR3 loop spans 11 amino acids. The CDR3 here is CASSPITEAFF. CDR3 bases: TGTGCCAGCAGCCCTATCACTGAAGCTTTCTTT.

This sequence joins TRBV6-1 and TRBJ1-2, with D possibly TRBD1 on 6 matching bases. Trimming left V 1 base short and J 7 bases short, with 10 bases between. In germline, CDR1 is MNHNS, CDR2 SASEGT. The CDR3 contains 13 residues. CDR3 sequence (DNA): TGTGCCAGCAGTGAAGTTACAGGGTTTGGCTACACCTTC. Translating gives CASSEVTGFGYTF.